This T cell receptor beta chain is from a study of response to subunit inactivated influenza vaccine. Comment on this clonotype: Its target is unknown.

TCRdb itself ran the RT-PCR reads through MiXCR, one entry per CDR3 protein. Among about 620,000 distinct CDR3 sequences listed, 10% to 15% were seen once. General study findings and limits: It was suggested by the authors that few new T cells are recruited by each seasonal influenza vaccination.

Germline loops: CDR1 SNHLY, CDR2 FYNNEI. Trimming stripped 3 bases from V and 9 bases from J, with 9 bases between. The CDR3 is 12 residues long. Sequencing used PBMCs from blood, obtained on the day of vaccination. The TCR originated in a man in his forties or fifties who received an inactivated influenza vaccine. The genes are TRBV2 and TRBJ2-1, with D perhaps given as TRBD1 or TRBD2 (5 bases each). In nucleotides, the CDR3 is TGTGCCAGCAGTGAGCAGAGGGGTGAGCAGTTCTTC. Translated: CASSEQRGEQFF.